This T cell receptor beta chain was documented in a study of blood T cell repertoires in COVID-19 (dated by TCRdb to about 2020). A note on the overall study: The collaborator samples originated in the United States, Italy and Spain and spanned the acute and convalescent phases of COVID-19. The prospective study material was composed of cDNA or gDNA derived from T cells, B-cell-depleted T cells, or PBMCs. The dataset comprised deeply sampled blood TCRbeta repertoires from subjects exposed to, actively infected with, or recovered from COVID-19. A freely available public database, intended as a resource for researchers studying the immune response to SARS-CoV-2, is where the repertoires were released. The samples were drawn from two sources: the first 160 participants of the ongoing ImmuneRACE study, and 1,254 subjects contributed by 6 global collaborators. Nearly every sample came with metadata listing a de-identified subject ID, COVID-19 status, age in years and sex. Where HLA class I and class II types were available, the types were taken from metadata supplied by the sample provider, not from assay-based typing. General study outcomes and caveats: Clinical and demographic metadata were provided uncurated, with the amount varying by source and participant.

Enrolling through a virtual design, the prospective study's participants ranged in age from roughly 18 to 90 years and lived across 24 United States geographic areas. In the prospective study, cohorts were assigned on the basis of participant-reported clinical history obtained from a screening survey and a study questionnaire. For ImmuneRACE Cohort 3, a participant was defined as recovered based on two consecutive negative NP/OP PCR tests, clearance by a healthcare professional, or resolution of symptoms. In the prospective study, whole blood, serum and a nasopharyngeal or oropharyngeal swab were collected from each participant by mobile phlebotomists. Prospective study participants could optionally give additional blood draws and questionnaires over a roughly two-month period. Before DNA extraction, prospective study blood samples were shipped either frozen or at room temperature. TCRbeta CDR3 regions were amplified from genomic DNA by means of the immunoSEQ Assay, a bias-controlled multiplex PCR. The authors processed their data as follows. The number of nucleated cells in each sample was estimated by amplification of reference gene primers within the assay. To quantify the absolute abundance of each unique TCRbeta CDR3 rearrangement, sequence reads were collapsed and filtered. Productive Simpson clonality was computed per sample as the square root of Simpson's diversity index over productive rearrangements. The source is immuneACCESS, and TCRdb retained only in-frame sequences with V and J called. Part of the clones is not carried over; for the studies checked, unresolved V genes explain less than half of this, and the remainder is unexplained. That table supplies the V and J calls and clone size; D and trimming were determined from the DNA. Across this sample there are fewer than 250,000 clones, with approximately 84% seen only once. The ten largest clones take up approximately 3% of the sample.

About this clone: Which antigen it targets is not known. No quality values exist for individual bases; no much larger clone is one base distant.

Its CDR3 holds 15 amino acids, cysteine through phenylalanine. This entry keeps only the CDR3 DNA: 45 bases, framed from base 1. V and J are truncated by 3 bases and 2 bases respectively, leaving an intervening sequence of 11 bases. For CDR1 and CDR2, the germline V gene lists KGHSH and LQKENI. The receptor's source is a woman aged 25 to 39 who had recovered from COVID-19. Rearrangement joined TRBV18 to TRBJ1-5; TRBD1 is a possible D gene, resting on 6 matching bases. The sample consisted of PBMCs or T cells enriched from blood (not recorded which). The DNA sequence follows: TGTGCCAGCTCACCGGGGGGGGGCGGCAATCAGCCCCAGCATTTT. Its protein is CASSPGGGGNQPQHF.